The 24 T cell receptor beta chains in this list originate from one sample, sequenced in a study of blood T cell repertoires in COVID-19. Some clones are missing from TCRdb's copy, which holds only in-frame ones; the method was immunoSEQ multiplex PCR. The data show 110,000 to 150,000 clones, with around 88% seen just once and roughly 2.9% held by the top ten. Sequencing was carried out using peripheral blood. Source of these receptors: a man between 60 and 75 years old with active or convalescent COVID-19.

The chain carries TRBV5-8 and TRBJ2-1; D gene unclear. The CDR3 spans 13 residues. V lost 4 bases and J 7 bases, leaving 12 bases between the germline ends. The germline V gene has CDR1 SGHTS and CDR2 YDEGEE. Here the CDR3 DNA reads TGTGCCAGCAGCCCCACAACCCTGAATGAGCAGTTCTTC. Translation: CASSPTTLNEQFF.

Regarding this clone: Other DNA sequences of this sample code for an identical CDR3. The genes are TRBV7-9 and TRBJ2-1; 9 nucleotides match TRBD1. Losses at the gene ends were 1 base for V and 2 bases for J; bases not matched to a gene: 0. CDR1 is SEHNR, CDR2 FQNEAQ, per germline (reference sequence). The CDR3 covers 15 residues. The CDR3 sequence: CASSLGQGAYNEQFF. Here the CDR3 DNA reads TGTGCCAGCAGCTTAGGACAGGGGGCCTACAATGAGCAGTTCTTC.

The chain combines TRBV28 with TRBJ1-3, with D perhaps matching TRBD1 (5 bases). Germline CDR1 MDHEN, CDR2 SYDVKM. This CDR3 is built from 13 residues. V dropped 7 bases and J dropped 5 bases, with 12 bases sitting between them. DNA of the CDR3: TGTGCCAGCACCTCGACAGACCGAAACACCATATATTTT. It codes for CASTSTDRNTIYF.

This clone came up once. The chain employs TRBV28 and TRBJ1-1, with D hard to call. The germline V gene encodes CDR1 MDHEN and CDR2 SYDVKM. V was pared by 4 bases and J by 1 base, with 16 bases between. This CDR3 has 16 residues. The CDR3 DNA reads TGTGCCAGCAGTTCCAACCCCGGCCTAGCGAACACTGAAGCTTTCTTT. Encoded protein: CASSSNPGLANTEAFF.

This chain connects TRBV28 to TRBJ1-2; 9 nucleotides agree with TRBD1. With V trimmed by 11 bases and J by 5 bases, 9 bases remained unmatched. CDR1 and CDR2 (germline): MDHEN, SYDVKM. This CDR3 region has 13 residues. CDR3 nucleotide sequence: TGTGCCGGACAGGGGCCGCATCCTTATGGCTACACCTTC. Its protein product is CAGQGPHPYGYTF.

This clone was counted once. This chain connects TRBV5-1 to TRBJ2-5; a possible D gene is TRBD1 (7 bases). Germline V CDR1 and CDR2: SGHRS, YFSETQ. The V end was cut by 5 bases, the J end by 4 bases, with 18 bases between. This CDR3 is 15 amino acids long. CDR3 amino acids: CASSNSGAGGETQYF. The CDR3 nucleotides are TGCGCCAGCAGTAATAGCGGTGCAGGGGGAGAGACCCAGTACTTC.

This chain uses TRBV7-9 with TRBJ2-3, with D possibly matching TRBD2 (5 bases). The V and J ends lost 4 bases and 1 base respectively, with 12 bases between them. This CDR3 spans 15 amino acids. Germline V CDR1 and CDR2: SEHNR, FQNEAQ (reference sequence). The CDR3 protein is CASSSSDSRTDTQYF. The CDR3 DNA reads TGTGCCAGCAGCTCCTCGGACTCACGCACAGATACGCAGTATTTT.

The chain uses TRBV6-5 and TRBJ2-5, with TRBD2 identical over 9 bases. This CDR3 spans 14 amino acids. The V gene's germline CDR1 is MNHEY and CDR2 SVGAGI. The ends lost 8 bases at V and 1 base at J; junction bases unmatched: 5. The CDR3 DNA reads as TGTGCCAGCGGGCGGGGGGGGTTCCAAGAGACCCAGTACTTC. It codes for CASGRGGFQETQYF.

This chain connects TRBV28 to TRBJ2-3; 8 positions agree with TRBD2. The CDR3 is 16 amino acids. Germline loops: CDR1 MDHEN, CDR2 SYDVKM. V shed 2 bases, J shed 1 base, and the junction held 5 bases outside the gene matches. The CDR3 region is CASSLGSGGRTDTQYF. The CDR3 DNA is TGTGCCAGCAGTTTAGGCAGCGGGGGACGCACAGATACGCAGTATTTT.

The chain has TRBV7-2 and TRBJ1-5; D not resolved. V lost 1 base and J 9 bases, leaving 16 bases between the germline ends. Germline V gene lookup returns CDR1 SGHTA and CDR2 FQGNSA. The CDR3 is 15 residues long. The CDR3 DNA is TGTGCCAGCAGCTTAGAGGCCAAAATCGGGATGCCCCAGCATTTT. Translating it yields CASSLEAKIGMPQHF.

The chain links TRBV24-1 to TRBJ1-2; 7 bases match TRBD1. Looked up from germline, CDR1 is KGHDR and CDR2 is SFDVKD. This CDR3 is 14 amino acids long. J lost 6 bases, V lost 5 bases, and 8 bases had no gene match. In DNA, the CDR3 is TGTGCCACCAGTGGTTCAGGGGGAGGAAATGGCTACACCTTC. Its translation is CATSGSGGGNGYTF.

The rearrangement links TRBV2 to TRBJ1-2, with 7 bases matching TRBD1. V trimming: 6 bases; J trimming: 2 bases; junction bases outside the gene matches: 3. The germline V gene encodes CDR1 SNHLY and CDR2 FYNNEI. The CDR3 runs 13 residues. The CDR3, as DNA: TGTGCCAGCAGACCGGGACAGAACTATGGCTACACCTTC. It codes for CASRPGQNYGYTF.

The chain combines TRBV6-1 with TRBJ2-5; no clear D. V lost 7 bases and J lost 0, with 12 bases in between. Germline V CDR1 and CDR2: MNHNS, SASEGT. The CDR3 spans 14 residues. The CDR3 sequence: CASTTAGYQETQYF. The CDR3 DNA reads TGTGCCAGCACCACCGCCGGGTACCAAGAGACCCAGTACTTC.

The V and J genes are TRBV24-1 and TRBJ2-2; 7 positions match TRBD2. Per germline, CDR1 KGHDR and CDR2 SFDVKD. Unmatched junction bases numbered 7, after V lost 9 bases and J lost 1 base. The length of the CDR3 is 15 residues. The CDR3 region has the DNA TGTGCCACCGGACGCGGACTAGGGAACACCGGGGAGCTGTTTTTT. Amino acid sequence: CATGRGLGNTGELFF.

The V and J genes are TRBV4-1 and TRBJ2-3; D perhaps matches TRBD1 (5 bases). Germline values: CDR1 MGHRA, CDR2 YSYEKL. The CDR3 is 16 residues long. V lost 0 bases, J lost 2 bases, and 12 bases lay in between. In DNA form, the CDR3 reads TGCGCCAGCAGCCAAGATGTGACAGTATCCACAGATACGCAGTATTTT. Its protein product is CASSQDVTVSTDTQYF.

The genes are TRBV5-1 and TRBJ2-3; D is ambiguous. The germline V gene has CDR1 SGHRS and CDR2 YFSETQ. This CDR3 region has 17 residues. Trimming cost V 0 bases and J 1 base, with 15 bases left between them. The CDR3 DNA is TGCGCCAGCAGCTTGGCAGGTAGATTTTCCGGCACAGATACGCAGTATTTT. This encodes CASSLAGRFSGTDTQYF.

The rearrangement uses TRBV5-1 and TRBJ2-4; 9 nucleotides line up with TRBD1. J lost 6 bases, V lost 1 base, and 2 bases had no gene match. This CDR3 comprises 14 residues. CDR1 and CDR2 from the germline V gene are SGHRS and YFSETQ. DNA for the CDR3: TGCGCCAGCAGCTTGACAGGGGGCATAAACATTCAGTACTTC. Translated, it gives CASSLTGGINIQYF.

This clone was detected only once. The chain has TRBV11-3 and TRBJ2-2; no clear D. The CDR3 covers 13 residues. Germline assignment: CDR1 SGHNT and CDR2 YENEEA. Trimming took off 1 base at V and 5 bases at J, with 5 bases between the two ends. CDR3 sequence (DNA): TGTGCCAGCAGCTTAGGAGAGACCGGGGAGCTGTTTTTT. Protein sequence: CASSLGETGELFF.

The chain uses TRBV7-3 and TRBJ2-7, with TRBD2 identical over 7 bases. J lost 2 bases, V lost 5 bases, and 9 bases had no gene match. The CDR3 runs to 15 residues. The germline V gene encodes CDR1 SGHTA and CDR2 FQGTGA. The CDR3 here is CASSDWERGAYEQYF. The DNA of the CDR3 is TGTGCCAGCAGCGACTGGGAGCGGGGAGCCTACGAGCAGTACTTC.

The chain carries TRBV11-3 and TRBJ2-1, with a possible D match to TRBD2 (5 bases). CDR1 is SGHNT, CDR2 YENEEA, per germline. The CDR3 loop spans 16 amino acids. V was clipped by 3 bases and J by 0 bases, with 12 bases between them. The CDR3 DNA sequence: TGTGCCAGCAGCTTCGAAGGGAGAAGCTCCTACAATGAGCAGTTCTTC. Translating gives CASSFEGRSSYNEQFF.

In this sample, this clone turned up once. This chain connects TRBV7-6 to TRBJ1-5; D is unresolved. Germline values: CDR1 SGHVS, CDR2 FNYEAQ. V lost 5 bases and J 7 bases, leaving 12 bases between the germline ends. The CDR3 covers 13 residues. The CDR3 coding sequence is TGTGCCAGCAGCCCGGGTTCGTACCAGCCCCAGCATTTT. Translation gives CASSPGSYQPQHF.

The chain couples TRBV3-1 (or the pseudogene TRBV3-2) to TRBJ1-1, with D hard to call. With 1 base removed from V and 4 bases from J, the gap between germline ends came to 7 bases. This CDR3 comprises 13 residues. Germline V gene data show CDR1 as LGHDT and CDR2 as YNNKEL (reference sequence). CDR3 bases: TGTGCCAGCAGCCAAGGGACTTTCACTGAAGCTTTCTTT. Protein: CASSQGTFTEAFF.

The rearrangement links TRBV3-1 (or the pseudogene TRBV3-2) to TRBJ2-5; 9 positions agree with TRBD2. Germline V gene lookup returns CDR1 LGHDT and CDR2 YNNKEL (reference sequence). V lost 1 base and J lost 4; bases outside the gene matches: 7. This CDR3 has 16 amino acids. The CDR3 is CASSQVAGEGGETQYF. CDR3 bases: TGTGCCAGCAGCCAAGTAGCGGGGGAGGGAGGAGAGACCCAGTACTTC.

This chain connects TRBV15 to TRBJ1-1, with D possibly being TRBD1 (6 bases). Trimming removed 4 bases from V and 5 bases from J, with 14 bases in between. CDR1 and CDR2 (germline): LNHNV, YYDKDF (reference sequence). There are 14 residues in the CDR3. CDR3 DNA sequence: TGTGCCACCAGCAACCACCTCAGGGGTACTGAAGCTTTCTTT. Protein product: CATSNHLRGTEAFF.